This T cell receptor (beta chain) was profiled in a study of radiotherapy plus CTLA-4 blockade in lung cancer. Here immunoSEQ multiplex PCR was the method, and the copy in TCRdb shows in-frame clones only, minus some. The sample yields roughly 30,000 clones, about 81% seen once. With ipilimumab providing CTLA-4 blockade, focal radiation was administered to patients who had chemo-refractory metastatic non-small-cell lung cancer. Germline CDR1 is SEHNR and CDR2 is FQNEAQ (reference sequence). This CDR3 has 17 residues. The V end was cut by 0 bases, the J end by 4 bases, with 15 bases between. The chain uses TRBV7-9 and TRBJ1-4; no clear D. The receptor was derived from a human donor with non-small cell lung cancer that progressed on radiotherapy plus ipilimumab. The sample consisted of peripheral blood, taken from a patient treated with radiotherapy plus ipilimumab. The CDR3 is CASSLAGWRSNNEKLFF. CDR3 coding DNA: TGTGCCAGCAGCTTAGCGGGTTGGCGGAGCAATAATGAAAAACTGTTTTTT.